This record looks at one T cell receptor (beta chain) sequence and its context. Its antigen remains unidentified. This sample stems from a study of shared clonotypes between healthy human individuals. The CDR3 is 17 residues long. The germline CDR1 and CDR2 sequences are SNHLY and FYNNEI. Germline trimming cut 3 bases from V and 4 bases from J; bases unmatched to any gene: 9. Findings and limits, study-wide: Across several donors, naive CD4 shared roughly 5%, naive CD8 3.5% to 4%, memory CD4 about 2.4%, memory CD8 0.4% to 0.5%. Generation probabilities of non-shared clonotypes were lower (relative to those shared by all four donors).

Naive CD8 cells lacked CD45RO, underwent positive selection for CCR7 and left out terminally differentiated effector memory CD45RA+ cells. Every donor, a Caucasian adult, lived in Nashville, Tennessee. For each subset, genomic DNA was distributed in equal portions over several immunoSEQ plates. Measured with immunoSEQ multiplex PCR; TCRdb has only the in-frame clones, and not every one. This table holds 550,000 to 750,000 clones, 92% found once. The TCR sequence derives from a man aged 30 to 45 in good health. Sequenced material: naive CD8+ T cells sorted from blood. The chain joins TRBV2 to TRBJ2-5; 12 bases match TRBD2. This CDR3 reads CASSDRGMTSGRETQYF. In nucleotides, the CDR3 is TGTGCCAGCAGTGACAGGGGGATGACTAGCGGGAGAGAGACCCAGTACTTC.